Below, 10 T cell receptor beta chains from the same sample are listed, as sequenced in a study of blood T cells in healthy people across ages. Using a J-beta primer mix together with a sample-barcoded 5' primer, a second PCR was run for about 6 to 12 cycles. TCRdb independently ran MiXCR on the 5' RACE reads; one entry per CDR3 protein. Of more than 800,000 distinct CDR3 sequences in the sample, 29% were seen once. Sequenced sample: blood. These receptors all come from a woman older than 75 in good health.

This clonotype occurred many times. The genes are TRBV10-3 and TRBJ2-3; TRBD2 aligns across 15 bases. This CDR3 is 16 amino acids long. With V trimmed by 11 bases and J by 4 bases, 10 bases remained unmatched. CDR1 ENHRY and CDR2 SYGVKD come from the germline V gene. CDR3 DNA sequence: TGTGCCTCAAGGACTAGCGGGGGGGCCAGCGCAGATACGCAGTATTTT. Protein product: CASRTSGGASADTQYF.

Notes on this clonotype: One junction end does not reproduce the germline sequence, and a read error may be involved. V and J are TRBV7-2 and TRBJ2-3; no clear D. Looked up from germline, CDR1 is SGHTA and CDR2 is FQGNSA. There are 13 residues in the CDR3. CDR3 DNA: TGTGCCAACAGCTTCCAACTACCAGATACGCAGTATTTT. Translated, it gives CANSFQLPDTQYF.

In this sample, this clonotype turned up many times. The genes are TRBV7-2 and TRBJ2-3; D is unresolved. The CDR3 has 12 amino acids. The germline V and J ends were trimmed by 5 bases and 6 bases, with 9 bases remaining between them. From germline, CDR1 is SGHTA and CDR2 FQGNSA. This CDR3 is CASSTRIDTQYF. CDR3 DNA: TGTGCCAGCAGCACACGGATCGATACGCAGTATTTT.

In this sample, this clonotype turned up many times. V usage is TRBV6-5 and J usage is TRBJ1-2; TRBD1 matches 9 bases. The J segment lost 9 bases and the V segment lost 0 bases, leaving 8 bases of the junction unmatched. Germline-derived CDR1 and CDR2 are MNHEY and SVGAGI. The CDR3 has 15 residues. In DNA, the CDR3 is TGTGCCAGCAGTTACTCGATCGGGACAGGGATACGCTACACCTTC. Translating gives CASSYSIGTGIRYTF.

Ten or more counts support this clonotype. The chain joins TRBV6-5 to TRBJ2-4; D not certain. This CDR3 contains 15 residues. The germline V gene has CDR1 MNHEY and CDR2 SVGAGI. Trimming cost V 4 bases and J 0 bases, with 10 bases left between them. The chain's CDR3 is CASSFRRVAKNIQYF. In nucleotides, the CDR3 is TGTGCCAGCAGTTTCAGAAGGGTAGCCAAAAACATTCAGTACTTC.

As for this clonotype: A much larger clone sits a single nucleotide away, making a read error possible. The chain employs TRBV9 and TRBJ2-7; tentative D call: TRBD2 (6 bases). From germline, CDR1 is SGDLS and CDR2 YYNGEE. V dropped 3 bases and J dropped 12 bases, with 19 bases sitting between them. CDR3 size: 13 residues. The CDR3 reads CASSGDLQETLYF. The DNA of the CDR3 is TGTGCCAGCAGCGGGGACTTACAAGAGACCCTGTACTTC.

This clonotype was observed many times. This sequence joins TRBV10-1 and TRBJ1-2; unclear D gene. Trimming removed 5 bases from V and 4 bases from J, with 11 bases in between. CDR3 length: 13 residues. CDR1 and CDR2 (germline): WNHNN, SYGVQD (reference sequence). The CDR3 DNA reads TGCGCCAGCAGTCCCCAGCGATCCTATGGCTACACCTTC. Translated, it gives CASSPQRSYGYTF.

This clonotype was recorded at least ten times. This chain connects TRBV20-1 to TRBJ2-7, with 9 bases aligning to TRBD2. V shed 8 bases, J shed 7 bases, and the junction held 12 bases outside the gene matches. The CDR3 consists of 13 residues. Germline assignment: CDR1 DFQATT and CDR2 SNEGSKA (reference sequence). CDR3 sequence reads: CSSHSGGSREQYF. The CDR3 region has the DNA TGCAGTTCCCACAGCGGGGGGTCTAGGGAGCAGTACTTC.

This chain connects TRBV20-1 to TRBJ2-7; 7 bases agree with TRBD1. The germline CDR1 and CDR2 sequences are DFQATT and SNEGSKA (reference sequence). The length of the CDR3 is 13 residues. The V segment lost 6 bases and the J segment 7 bases; nucleotides outside the gene matches: 12. CDR3 sequence reads: CSAWTGTLGEQYF. The DNA for the CDR3 is TGCAGTGCCTGGACAGGAACCCTTGGGGAGCAGTACTTC.

The chain recombines TRBV6-2 or TRBV6-3 with TRBJ1-1, with TRBD1 matching 7 bases. The CDR3 is 13 amino acids. The germline CDR1 and CDR2 sequences are MNHEY and SVGEGT. Germline trimming cut 0 bases from V and 13 bases from J; bases unmatched to any gene: 8. DNA of the CDR3: TGTGCCAGCAGTTACTCGCTTGACAGGGTCTTTTTCTTT. This codes for CASSYSLDRVFFF.